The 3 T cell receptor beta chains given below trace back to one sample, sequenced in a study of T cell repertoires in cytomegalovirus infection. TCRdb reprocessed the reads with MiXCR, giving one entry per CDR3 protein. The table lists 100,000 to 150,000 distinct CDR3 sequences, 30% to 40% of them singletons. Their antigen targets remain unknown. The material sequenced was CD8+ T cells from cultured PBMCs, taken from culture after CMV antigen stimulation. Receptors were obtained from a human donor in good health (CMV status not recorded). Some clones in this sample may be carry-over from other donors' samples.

CDR3 sequence (DNA): TGTGCCAGCAGCTTGACTAGCGGGGAGTACAATGAGCAGTTCTTC. This sequence encodes CASSLTSGEYNEQFF. The chain is built from TRBV5-5 and TRBJ2-1, with TRBD2 identical over 10 bases. J gave up 4 bases and V 1 base, and 2 bases lay outside the gene matches. Germline CDR1 is SGHKS and CDR2 is YYEKEE (reference sequence). CDR3 length: 15 amino acids.

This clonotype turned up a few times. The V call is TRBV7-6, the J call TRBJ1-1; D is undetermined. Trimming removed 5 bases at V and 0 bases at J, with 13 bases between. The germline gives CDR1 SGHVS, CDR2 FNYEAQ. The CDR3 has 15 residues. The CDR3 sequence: CASSEEGLMNTEAFF. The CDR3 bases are TGTGCCAGCAGCGAAGAAGGACTCATGAACACTGAAGCTTTCTTT.

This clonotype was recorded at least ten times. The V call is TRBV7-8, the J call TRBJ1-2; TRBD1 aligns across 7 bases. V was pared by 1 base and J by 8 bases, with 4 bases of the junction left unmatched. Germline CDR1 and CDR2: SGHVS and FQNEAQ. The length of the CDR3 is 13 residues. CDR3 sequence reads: CASSLGTGGGYTF. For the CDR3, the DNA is TGTGCCAGCAGCTTAGGGACAGGCGGCGGCTACACCTTC.